The 2 T cell receptor beta chains below were found in one sample sequenced in a study of breast tumors, draining lymph nodes, adjacent tissues listed by TCRdb under 2016. The lymph node samples were taken from the axillary draining lymph nodes of breast cancer patients. Receptor amplification or capture employed multiplex PCR. The instrument given in TCRdb is Illumina HiSeq 2000. TCRdb applied fastp at Q25 and MiXCR to the public reads, then kept only in-frame beta chains. Every CDR3 protein is listed once, alongside the most common genes and DNA of its rows. Counted in this sample were 120,000 or so distinct CDR3 sequences; roughly 21% of them appeared once. Less than 4% of the sample lies in the top ten. The specimen was axillary lymph node tissue. The receptor set was obtained from a female donor with breast cancer. Some clones in this sample may be carry-over from other donors' samples.

This clonotype was seen ten or more times. The gene calls are TRBV3-1 and TRBJ2-7, with D possibly called TRBD1 or TRBD2 (5 bases each). The V gene lost 1 base and the J gene lost 5 bases, with 12 bases spanning the gap. Germline CDR1 is LGHDT and CDR2 is YNNKEL (reference sequence). The CDR3 sequence is 14 residues long. CDR3 DNA sequence: TGTGCCAGCAGCCAAGTAGTAGGGACCCACGAGCAGTACTTC. It specifies CASSQVVGTHEQYF.

The table lists this clonotype with a few counts. The chain's CDR3 is CASSQEAGDHSNQPQHF. CDR3 sequence (DNA): TGTGCCAGCAGCCAAGAAGCAGGGGATCATAGCAATCAGCCCCAGCATTTT. The chain employs TRBV14 and TRBJ1-5, with D possibly TRBD1 on 6 matching bases. V was clipped by 0 bases and J by 0 bases, with 12 bases between them. The CDR3 consists of 17 residues. Per germline, CDR1 SGHDN and CDR2 FVKESK. Full variable domain (rest looked up from reference TRBV14 and TRBJ1-5): EAGVTQFPSHSVIEKGQTVTLRCDPISGHDNLYWYRRVMGKEIKFLLHFVKESKQDESGMPNNRFLAERTGGTYSTLKVQPAELEDSGVYFCASSQEAGDHSNQPQHFGDGTRLSIL.